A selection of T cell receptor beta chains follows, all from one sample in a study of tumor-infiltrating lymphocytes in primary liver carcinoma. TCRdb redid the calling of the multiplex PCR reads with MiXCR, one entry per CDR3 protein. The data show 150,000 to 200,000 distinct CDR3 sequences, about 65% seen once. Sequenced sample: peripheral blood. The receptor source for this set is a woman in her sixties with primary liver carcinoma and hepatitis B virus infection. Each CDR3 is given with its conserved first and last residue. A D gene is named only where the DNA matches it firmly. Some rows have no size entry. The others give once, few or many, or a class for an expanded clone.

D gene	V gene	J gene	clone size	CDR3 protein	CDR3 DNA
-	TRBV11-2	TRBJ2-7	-	CVSSPSSYEQYF	TGTGTCAGCAGTCCGAGCTCCTACGAGCAGTACTTC
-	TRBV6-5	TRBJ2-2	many	CASRRTWDTGELFF	TGTGCCAGCAGGAGGACTTGGGACACCGGGGAGCTGTTTTTT
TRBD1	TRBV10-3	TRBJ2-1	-	CAISPMTGRSVRAYIEQFF	TGTGCCATCAGTCCCATGACAGGGAGAAGCGTGAGGGCCTACATTGAGCAGTTCTTC
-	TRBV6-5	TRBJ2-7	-	CASNYAGTGSYERYF	TGTGCCAGCAATTACGCCGGGACGGGCTCCTACGAGCGGTACTTC
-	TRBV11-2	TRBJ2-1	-	CAISRRLGYGEQFF	TGTGCCATCAGCCGGAGATTAGGGTATGGTGAGCAGTTCTTC
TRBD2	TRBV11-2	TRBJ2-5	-	CTSSGGTRIVTQYF	TGTACCAGCAGCGGAGGGACTAGAATAGTGACCCAGTACTTC
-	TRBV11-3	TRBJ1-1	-	CASRQAADTEAFF	TGTGCCAGCCGCCAGGCTGCGGACACTGAGGCTTTCTTT
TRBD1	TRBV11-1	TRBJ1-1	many	CASSWDRGTEAFF	TGTGCCAGCAGCTGGGACAGGGGTACTGAAGCTTTCTTT
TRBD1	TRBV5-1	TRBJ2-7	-	CASSWGQGYKQYF	TGCGCCAGCAGCTGGGGACAGGGCTACAAGCAGTACTTC
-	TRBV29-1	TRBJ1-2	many	CSVGGPGNNYGYTF	TGCAGCGTTGGAGGACCGGGCAACAACTATGGCTACACCTTC
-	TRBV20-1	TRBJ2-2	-	CSARGLRSGELFF	TGCAGTGCTCGGGGACTCCGGTCCGGGGAGCTGTTTTTT
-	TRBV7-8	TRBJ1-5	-	CASSALLGRMGNQPQHF	TGTGCCAGCAGCGCCCTATTGGGGCGAATGGGTAATCAGCCCCAGCATTTT
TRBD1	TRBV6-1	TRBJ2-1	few	CASSTGQGASSSGYNEQFF	TGTGCCAGCAGTACCGGACAGGGGGCATCTTCTAGCGGCTACAATGAGCAGTTCTTC
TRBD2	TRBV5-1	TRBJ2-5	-	CASSLKREGSPGETQYF	TGCGCCAGCAGCTTGAAACGGGAGGGCTCTCCTGGAGAGACCCAGTACTTC
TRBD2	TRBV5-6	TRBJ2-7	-	CASSSGGSGRSYEQYF	TGTGCCAGCAGCTCGGGGGGATCAGGCCGGTCCTACGAGCAGTACTTC
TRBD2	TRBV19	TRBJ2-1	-	CASSKLAGVSHEQFF	TGTGCCAGTAGTAAGTTAGCGGGAGTGTCCCATGAGCAGTTCTTC